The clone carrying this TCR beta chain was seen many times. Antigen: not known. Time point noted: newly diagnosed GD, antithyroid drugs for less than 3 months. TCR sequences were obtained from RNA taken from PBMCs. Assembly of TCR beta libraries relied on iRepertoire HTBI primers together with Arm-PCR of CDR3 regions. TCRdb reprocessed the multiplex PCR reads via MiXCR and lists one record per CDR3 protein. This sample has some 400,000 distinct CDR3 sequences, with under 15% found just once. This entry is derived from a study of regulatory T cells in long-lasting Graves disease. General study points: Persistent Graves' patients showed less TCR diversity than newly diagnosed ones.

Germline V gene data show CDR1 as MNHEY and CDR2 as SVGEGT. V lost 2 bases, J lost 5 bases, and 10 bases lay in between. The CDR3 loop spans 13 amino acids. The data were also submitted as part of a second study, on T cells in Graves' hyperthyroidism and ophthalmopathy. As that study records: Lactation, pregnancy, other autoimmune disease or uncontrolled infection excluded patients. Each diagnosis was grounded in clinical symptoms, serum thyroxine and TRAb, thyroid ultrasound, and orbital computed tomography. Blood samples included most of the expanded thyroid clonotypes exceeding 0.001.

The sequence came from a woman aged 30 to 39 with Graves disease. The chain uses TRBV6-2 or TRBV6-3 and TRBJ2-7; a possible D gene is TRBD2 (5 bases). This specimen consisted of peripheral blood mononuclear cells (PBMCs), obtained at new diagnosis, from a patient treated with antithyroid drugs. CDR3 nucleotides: TGTGCCAGCAGTTACGCGGGTTTGAACGAGCAGTACTTC. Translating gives CASSYAGLNEQYF.